This T cell receptor (beta chain) was observed in a study of neurological immune-mediated disorders. TCRdb re-analysed the 5' RACE reads in MiXCR, keeping a single row per CDR3 protein. The sample carries 55,000 or so distinct CDR3 sequences, around 4.4% recorded once. This clonotype occurred many times. Antigen unknown. Germline V CDR1 and CDR2: MDHEN, SYDVKM. V shed 5 bases and J 9 bases; nucleotides not matched to a gene: 13. The CDR3 has 16 residues. Regarding the study as a whole: Patients with HTLV-1-associated myelopathy showed the most TCR clonal expansion. Those with multiple sclerosis showed the least, falling below healthy controls. Grouping of repertoires by phylogeny put those of 18 of 34 multiple sclerosis patients into a single related-CDR3 cluster, a possible signature.

This sequence originates from a man aged 50 or older with multiple sclerosis. V usage is TRBV28 and J usage is TRBJ1-6; 7 positions agree with TRBD1. Specimen: PBMCs. The CDR3 region has the DNA TGTGCCAGCAGTAGAGTGGGAGACAGGGCTTTTTCACCCCTCCACTTT. It encodes CASSRVGDRAFSPLHF.